This paragraph covers one T cell receptor beta chain sequence. The CDR3 loop spans 15 amino acids. Trimming took off 1 base at V and 1 base at J, with 13 bases between the two ends. Germline lookup yields CDR1 SQVTM and CDR2 ANQGSEA. Unique molecular identifiers were built into the TCRbeta library. TCRdb re-called the PCR reads through MiXCR, storing one row per CDR3 protein. The data contain almost 250,000 distinct CDR3 sequences, roughly 26% of them singletons. The data are from a study of T-cell reconstitution after alpha-beta-depleted transplantation in children. The chain has TRBV29-1 and TRBJ1-2, with D unresolved. The TCR sequence derives from a girl aged 2 to 9 with Fanconi anemia, due to receive a stem cell transplant. This material consisted of PBMCs, taken before TCRalphabeta/CD19-depleted stem cell transplant. The CDR3 DNA reads as TGCAGCGTTGAAGCCTTTAACAGCTATAACTATGGCTACACCTTC. Translation gives CSVEAFNSYNYGYTF. Full variable domain (missing parts from reference TRBV29-1 and TRBJ1-2): SAVISQKPSRDICQRGTSLTIQCQVDSQVTMMFWYRQQPGQSLTLIATANQGSEATYESGFVIDKFPISRPNLTFSTLTVSNMSPEDSSIYLCSVEAFNSYNYGYTFGSGTRLTVV.